Sequencing of this T cell receptor (beta chain) was carried out in a study of blood T cell repertoires in COVID-19. About the research overall: Sources were T cells, B-cell-depleted T cells, or PBMCs; the material itself was cDNA or gDNA.

In the source study's methods: Amplification from reference gene primers served as the basis for estimated nucleated cell counts. Sequencing was performed with immunoSEQ multiplex PCR; in TCRdb, only in-frame clones are kept and a portion is missing. Clone size and the V and J calls come from that table; the DNA yielded D and trimming. The sample contains 250,000 or so clones, 86% of which appear only once. Germline CDR1 reads LNHDA; CDR2 reads SQIVND (reference sequence). The CDR3 spans 14 residues. V gave up 5 bases and J gave up 3 bases, with 11 bases separating them. The TCR sequence derives from a woman in her forties or fifties who had recovered from COVID-19. The sequencing sample was made of PBMCs or T cells enriched from blood (not recorded which). The chain links TRBV19 to TRBJ2-4, with D possibly matching TRBD1 (6 bases). CDR3 sequence: CASSAQGDKNIQYF. Written as DNA, the CDR3 is TGTGCCAGTAGTGCACAGGGAGACAAAAACATTCAGTACTTC.